This TCR beta chain derives from a study of T cell repertoires in cytomegalovirus infection. CDR1 and CDR2 from the germline V gene are MGHDK and SYGVNS. Trimming cost V 5 bases and J 3 bases, with 8 bases left between them. The CDR3 loop spans 13 amino acids. Study-wide results and caveats: Based on cumulative public TCR beta family frequency, carriers of CMV plus the relevant HLA were identified.

Comments on this clonotype: Its antigen remains unknown.

TCRdb used MiXCR to reprocess the reads, holding one entry per CDR3 protein. The sample holds 150,000 to 200,000 distinct CDR3 sequences, under 30% seen once. The chain uses TRBV25-1 and TRBJ1-5; the D is unclear. The receptor's source is a human donor in good health (CMV status not recorded). Some clones in this sample may be carry-over from other donors' samples. The source material was PBMCs. CDR3: CASSPDTNQPQHF. CDR3 nucleotides: TGTGCCAGCAGTCCCGACACCAATCAGCCCCAGCATTTT. Together with reference TRBV25-1 and TRBJ1-5, the CDR3 gives the full variable domain: EADIYQTPRYLVIGTGKKITLECSQTMGHDKMYWYQQDPGMELHLIHYSYGVNSTEKGDLSSESTVSRIRTEHFPLTLESARPSHTSQYLCASSPDTNQPQHFGDGTRLSIL.